This passage covers 24 T cell receptor beta chains from one sample sequenced in a study of shared clonotypes between healthy human individuals (dated by TCRdb to 2019 to 2021). The library was made by the immunoSEQ multiplex PCR assay. TCRdb provides this immuneACCESS table in a form limited to in-frame rearrangements. Some clones are lacking; in checked studies, under half of them reflect an unresolved V gene, and why the rest are absent is not known. The sample contains 2 million to 2.5 million clones, approximately 93% of them found a single time. The ten largest clones take up 0.36% of the sample. The source material was naive CD4+ T cells from PBMCs. What this sample's cell subset or site label stands for: CD45RA+ positively selected. The receptors here all came from a man between 18 and 29 years old in good health. Some clones in this sample may be carry-over from other donors' samples.

V and J are TRBV29-1 and TRBJ2-1, with a tentative D call TRBD2 (7 bases). Germline V lookup: CDR1 SQVTM, CDR2 ANQGSEA. The CDR3 loop spans 15 amino acids. V was cut by 2 bases and J by 4 bases, with 15 bases left in between. CDR3 in DNA: TGCAGCGTTGAAATTCGCGGGGGCGCGTACAATGAGCAGTTCTTC. It specifies CSVEIRGGAYNEQFF.

V gene TRBV5-4 combines with J gene TRBJ2-1, with 8 positions matching TRBD2. With V trimmed by 4 bases and J by 0 bases, 3 bases remained unmatched. Germline V gives CDR1 SGHNT, CDR2 YYREEE (reference sequence). This CDR3 region has 15 residues. In DNA form, the CDR3 reads TGTGCCAGCAGCACTAGCGGCTTCTCCTACAATGAGCAGTTCTTC. Protein product: CASSTSGFSYNEQFF.

The chain combines TRBV4-1 with TRBJ2-1, with D perhaps matching TRBD2 (6 bases). Per germline, CDR1 MGHRA and CDR2 YSYEKL. The CDR3 runs to 15 residues. Trimming left V 4 bases short and J 2 bases short, with 12 bases between. CDR3 nucleotide sequence: TGCGCCAGCAGCCCGGGACTTTCAGCCTACAATGAGCAGTTCTTC. Amino acids: CASSPGLSAYNEQFF.

This chain joins TRBV6-6 and TRBJ2-6, with no clear D. Germline V lookup: CDR1 MNHNY, CDR2 SVGAGI (reference sequence). The CDR3 runs to 15 residues. V lost 6 bases and J 4 bases, leaving 13 bases between the germline ends. This CDR3 reads CASRSHGPGANVLTF. The CDR3 DNA sequence: TGTGCCAGCAGGTCACATGGACCCGGGGCCAACGTCCTGACTTTC.

This clone has just one count. This rearrangement joins TRBV4-1 to TRBJ1-3, with D uncertain. V was pared by 1 base and J by 4 bases, with 14 bases between. This CDR3 is 16 amino acids long. Germline V lookup: CDR1 MGHRA, CDR2 YSYEKL. For the CDR3, the DNA is TGCGCCAGCAGCCAAGTATGGTCCCTACCCGGAAACACCATATATTTT. Residues: CASSQVWSLPGNTIYF.

The chain recombines TRBV7-9 with TRBJ1-1; D is ambiguous. Trimming pared 5 bases from V and 1 base from J, leaving 8 bases between. This CDR3 spans 13 amino acids. Germline V CDR1 and CDR2: SEHNR, FQNEAQ (reference sequence). The CDR3 sequence: CASSVGWNTEAFF. The CDR3 nucleotides are TGTGCCAGCAGCGTAGGCTGGAACACTGAAGCTTTCTTT.

This chain connects TRBV25-1 to TRBJ2-1; 13 positions match TRBD2. The J segment lost 0 bases and the V segment lost 8 bases, leaving 7 bases of the junction unmatched. CDR1 is MGHDK, CDR2 SYGVNS, per germline. This CDR3 comprises 17 residues. The CDR3 coding sequence is TGTGCCAGCTCCCGGACTAGCGGGAGTGGCTCCTACAATGAGCAGTTCTTC. Amino acid sequence: CASSRTSGSGSYNEQFF. Drawing the rest from reference TRBV25-1 and TRBJ2-1, the complete variable domain is EADIYQTPRYLVIGTGKKITLECSQTMGHDKMYWYQQDPGMELHLIHYSYGVNSTEKGDLSSESTVSRIRTEHFPLTLESARPSHTSQYLCASSRTSGSGSYNEQFFGPGTRLTVL.

This clone was recorded once. The chain carries TRBV7-9 and TRBJ2-2, with 7 bases aligning to TRBD1. CDR3 size: 17 residues. V trimming: 5 bases; J trimming: 1 base; junction bases outside the gene matches: 10. The V gene's germline CDR1 is SEHNR and CDR2 FQNEAQ (reference sequence). In DNA, the CDR3 is TGTGCCAGCAGCCCCAAATTCGGGACAGTGAACACCGGGGAGCTGTTTTTT. Protein product: CASSPKFGTVNTGELFF.

This sequence joins TRBV2 and TRBJ1-5, with 9 bases lining up with TRBD1. The CDR3 has 16 residues. Per the germline V gene, CDR1 is SNHLY and CDR2 is FYNNEI. V shed 9 bases and J 5 bases; nucleotides not matched to a gene: 14. The CDR3 protein is CASKQGATLGDQPQHF. The CDR3 DNA is TGTGCCAGTAAACAGGGGGCTACGCTTGGGGATCAGCCCCAGCATTTT. The complete variable domain, with remaining parts taken from reference TRBV2 and TRBJ1-5, reads EPEVTQTPSHQVTQMGQEVILRCVPISNHLYFYWYRQILGQKVEFLVSFYNNEISEKSEIFDDQFSVERPDGSNFTLKIRSTKLEDSAMYFCASKQGATLGDQPQHFGDGTRLSIL.

The V and J genes are TRBV6-5 and TRBJ1-2, with D possibly matching TRBD1 (5 bases). Trimming took off 6 bases at V and 6 bases at J, with 17 bases between the two ends. Germline CDR1 is MNHEY and CDR2 is SVGAGI. The CDR3 runs to 14 residues. Here the CDR3 reads CASSLTGEGDGYTF. The CDR3 DNA is TGTGCCAGCAGCCTAACGGGGGAGGGCGATGGCTACACCTTC.

V usage is TRBV6-4 and J usage is TRBJ2-3; D is unresolved. The V end lost 1 base, the J end lost 8 bases, and 4 bases lay between the germline ends. The germline V gene encodes CDR1 MRHNA and CDR2 SNTAGT. CDR3 size: 11 residues. CDR3 nucleotides: TGTGCCAGCAGTGACTTGGGTACGCAGTATTTT. Its protein is CASSDLGTQYF.

The chain has TRBV4-2 and TRBJ2-1; D may be TRBD1 or TRBD2 (5 bases each). The germline gives CDR1 LGHNA, CDR2 YNFKEQ. The length of the CDR3 is 15 residues. V lost 1 base, J lost 6 bases, and 13 bases lay in between. The DNA of the CDR3 is TGTGCCAGCAGCCAAGCAACGACGGGGACCAATGAGCAGTTCTTC. Amino acids: CASSQATTGTNEQFF.

The chain carries TRBV7-9 and TRBJ1-1, with 9 bases aligning to TRBD1. Trimming at V came to 2 bases and at J to 5 bases, leaving 12 bases not matched to a gene. The germline gives CDR1 SEHNR, CDR2 FQNEAQ (reference sequence). The CDR3 totals 17 residues. The CDR3 DNA reads as TGTGCCAGCAGCTTAAACCCCCTTTGGGACAGGGTTACTGAAGCTTTCTTT. The encoded protein is CASSLNPLWDRVTEAFF.

The V call is TRBV30, the J call TRBJ1-1, with 7 bases lining up with TRBD1. The J segment lost 3 bases and the V segment lost 5 bases, leaving 6 bases of the junction unmatched. The CDR3 has 13 residues. CDR1 is GTSNPN, CDR2 SVGIG, per germline (reference sequence). DNA of the CDR3: TGTGCCTGGGGTCAGGGGGGGGACACTGAAGCTTTCTTT. Translated: CAWGQGGDTEAFF.

Worth noting for this clone: Additional DNA sequences in this sample encode the identical CDR3. This chain connects TRBV11-3 to TRBJ2-3, with a tentative D call TRBD2 (5 bases). Germline CDR1 is SGHNT and CDR2 is YENEEA. The CDR3 is made up of 12 amino acids. Trimming stripped 3 bases from V and 5 bases from J, with 6 bases between. This CDR3 is CASSLGEDTQYF. As DNA, the CDR3 is TGTGCCAGCAGCTTGGGAGAAGATACGCAGTATTTT.

A note on this clone: The same CDR3 also results from other DNA sequences found in this sample. The CDR3 DNA reads TGTGCCAGCAGCCAAGATTTGGCCAGGGGAGACACTGAAGCTTTCTTT. It codes for CASSQDLARGDTEAFF. This chain connects TRBV4-2 to TRBJ1-1; a possible D gene is TRBD1 (6 bases). CDR3 length: 16 residues. Trimming removed 0 bases from V and 3 bases from J, with 14 bases in between. The germline CDR1 and CDR2 sequences are LGHNA and YNFKEQ.

The rearrangement uses TRBV6-6 and TRBJ1-1; 9 bases line up with TRBD1. This CDR3 spans 15 amino acids. From germline, CDR1 is MNHNY and CDR2 SVGAGI (reference sequence). V shed 7 bases, J shed 4 bases, and the junction held 10 bases outside the gene matches. The chain's CDR3 is CASITGGARPTEAFF. The CDR3 bases are TGTGCCAGCATTACAGGGGGCGCCCGGCCCACTGAAGCTTTCTTT.

The count of this clone is one. The CDR3 DNA reads TGCGCCAGCAGCGTACGGGAGGGCCGAACCGGGGAGCTGTTTTTT. Protein sequence: CASSVREGRTGELFF. The rearrangement uses TRBV5-1 and TRBJ2-2, with 8 positions matching TRBD2. Per the germline V gene, CDR1 is SGHRS and CDR2 is YFSETQ. Unmatched junction bases numbered 7, after V lost 4 bases and J lost 5 bases. This CDR3 is built from 15 residues.

Note on this clone: The sample carries other DNA sequences with the same CDR3. The chain is built from TRBV20-1 and TRBJ2-2; D not certain. Per germline, CDR1 DFQATT and CDR2 SNEGSKA (reference sequence). V lost 6 bases and J 6 bases, leaving 8 bases between the germline ends. CDR3 size: 11 residues. CDR3 DNA: TGCAGTGCACCGCTGGCCGGGGAGCTGTTTTTT. Translated: CSAPLAGELFF.

This clone occurred once. This chain links TRBV7-8 with TRBJ2-1; TRBD1 or TRBD2 may be the D gene (5 bases each). Trimming cost V 5 bases and J 7 bases, with 18 bases left between them. There are 15 residues in the CDR3. The germline V gene encodes CDR1 SGHVS and CDR2 FQNEAQ. The chain's CDR3 is CASSRNPGPWNEQFF. As DNA, the CDR3 is TGTGCCAGCAGCCGAAACCCGGGACCGTGGAATGAGCAGTTCTTC.

The chain combines TRBV5-1 with TRBJ2-5, with a tentative D call TRBD1 (5 bases). CDR3 length equals 13 residues. Germline CDR1 is SGHRS and CDR2 is YFSETQ. The V gene lost 4 bases and the J gene lost 3 bases, with 10 bases spanning the gap. The CDR3 bases are TGCGCCAGCAGCCCGCAGACAGAAGAGACCCAGTACTTC. Translation gives CASSPQTEETQYF.

The chain joins TRBV7-9 to TRBJ2-3; 10 bases map to TRBD2. The length of the CDR3 is 15 residues. The V segment lost 5 bases and the J segment 2 bases; nucleotides outside the gene matches: 4. Germline CDR1 is SEHNR and CDR2 is FQNEAQ (reference sequence). CDR3 loop: CASSRTSGVTDTQYF. CDR3 nucleotide sequence: TGTGCCAGCAGCCGCACTAGCGGGGTCACAGATACGCAGTATTTT. Full variable domain (missing parts from reference TRBV7-9 and TRBJ2-3): DTGVSQNPRHKITKRGQNVTFRCDPISEHNRLYWYRQTLGQGPEFLTYFQNEAQLEKSRLLSDRFSAERPKGSFSTLEIQRTEQGDSAMYLCASSRTSGVTDTQYFGPGTRLTVL.

This sequence joins TRBV5-1 and TRBJ2-3, with D maybe TRBD2 (5 bases). Trimming shortened V by 4 bases and J by 0 bases, and 15 bases separated the two germline ends. CDR1 and CDR2 from the germline V gene are SGHRS and YFSETQ. The CDR3 has 16 amino acids. The CDR3 here is CASSPPSLESTDTQYF. The CDR3 nucleotides are TGCGCCAGCAGCCCCCCCTCACTAGAAAGCACAGATACGCAGTATTTT.

V usage is TRBV10-3 and J usage is TRBJ1-1; D gene unclear. This CDR3 has 12 amino acids. Germline V gives CDR1 ENHRY, CDR2 SYGVKD. V dropped 6 bases and J dropped 8 bases, with 13 bases sitting between them. CDR3 residues: CAISKMGSEAFF. The CDR3 DNA reads TGTGCCATCAGCAAGATGGGGTCCGAAGCTTTCTTT.